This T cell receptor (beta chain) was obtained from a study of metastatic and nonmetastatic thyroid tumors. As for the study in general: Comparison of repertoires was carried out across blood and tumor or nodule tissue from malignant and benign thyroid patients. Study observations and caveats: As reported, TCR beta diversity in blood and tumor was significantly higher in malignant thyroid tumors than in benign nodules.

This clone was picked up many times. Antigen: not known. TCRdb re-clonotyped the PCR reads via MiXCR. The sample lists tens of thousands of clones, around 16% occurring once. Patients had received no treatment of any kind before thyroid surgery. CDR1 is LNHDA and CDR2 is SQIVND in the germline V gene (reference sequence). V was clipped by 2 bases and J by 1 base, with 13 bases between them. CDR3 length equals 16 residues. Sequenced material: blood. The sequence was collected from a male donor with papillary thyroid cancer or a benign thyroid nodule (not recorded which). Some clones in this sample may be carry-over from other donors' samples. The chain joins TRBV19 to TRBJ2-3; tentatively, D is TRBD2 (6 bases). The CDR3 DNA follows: TGTGCCAGTAGTATACTGGGGGGTTACGGCACAGATACGCAGTATTTT. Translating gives CASSILGGYGTDTQYF. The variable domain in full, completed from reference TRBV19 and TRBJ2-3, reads DGGITQSPKYLFRKEGQNVTLSCEQNLNHDAMYWYRQDPGQGLRLIYYSQIVNDFQKGDIAEGYSVSREKKESFPLTVTSAQKNPTAFYLCASSILGGYGTDTQYFGPGTRLTVL.